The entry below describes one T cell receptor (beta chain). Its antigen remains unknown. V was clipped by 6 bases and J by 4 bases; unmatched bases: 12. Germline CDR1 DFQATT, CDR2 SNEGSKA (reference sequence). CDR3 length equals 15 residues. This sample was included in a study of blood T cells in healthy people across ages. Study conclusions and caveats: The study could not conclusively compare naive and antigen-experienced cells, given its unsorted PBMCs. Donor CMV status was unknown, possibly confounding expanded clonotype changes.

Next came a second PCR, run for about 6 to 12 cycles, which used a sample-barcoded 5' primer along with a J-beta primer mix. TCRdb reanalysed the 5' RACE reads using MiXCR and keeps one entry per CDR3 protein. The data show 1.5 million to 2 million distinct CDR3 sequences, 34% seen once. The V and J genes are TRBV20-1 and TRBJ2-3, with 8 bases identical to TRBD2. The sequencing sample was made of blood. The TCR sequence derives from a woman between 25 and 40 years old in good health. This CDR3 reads CSAPSGGRRADTQYF. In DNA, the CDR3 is TGCAGTGCCCCCTCCGGCGGGAGGCGGGCAGATACGCAGTATTTT.